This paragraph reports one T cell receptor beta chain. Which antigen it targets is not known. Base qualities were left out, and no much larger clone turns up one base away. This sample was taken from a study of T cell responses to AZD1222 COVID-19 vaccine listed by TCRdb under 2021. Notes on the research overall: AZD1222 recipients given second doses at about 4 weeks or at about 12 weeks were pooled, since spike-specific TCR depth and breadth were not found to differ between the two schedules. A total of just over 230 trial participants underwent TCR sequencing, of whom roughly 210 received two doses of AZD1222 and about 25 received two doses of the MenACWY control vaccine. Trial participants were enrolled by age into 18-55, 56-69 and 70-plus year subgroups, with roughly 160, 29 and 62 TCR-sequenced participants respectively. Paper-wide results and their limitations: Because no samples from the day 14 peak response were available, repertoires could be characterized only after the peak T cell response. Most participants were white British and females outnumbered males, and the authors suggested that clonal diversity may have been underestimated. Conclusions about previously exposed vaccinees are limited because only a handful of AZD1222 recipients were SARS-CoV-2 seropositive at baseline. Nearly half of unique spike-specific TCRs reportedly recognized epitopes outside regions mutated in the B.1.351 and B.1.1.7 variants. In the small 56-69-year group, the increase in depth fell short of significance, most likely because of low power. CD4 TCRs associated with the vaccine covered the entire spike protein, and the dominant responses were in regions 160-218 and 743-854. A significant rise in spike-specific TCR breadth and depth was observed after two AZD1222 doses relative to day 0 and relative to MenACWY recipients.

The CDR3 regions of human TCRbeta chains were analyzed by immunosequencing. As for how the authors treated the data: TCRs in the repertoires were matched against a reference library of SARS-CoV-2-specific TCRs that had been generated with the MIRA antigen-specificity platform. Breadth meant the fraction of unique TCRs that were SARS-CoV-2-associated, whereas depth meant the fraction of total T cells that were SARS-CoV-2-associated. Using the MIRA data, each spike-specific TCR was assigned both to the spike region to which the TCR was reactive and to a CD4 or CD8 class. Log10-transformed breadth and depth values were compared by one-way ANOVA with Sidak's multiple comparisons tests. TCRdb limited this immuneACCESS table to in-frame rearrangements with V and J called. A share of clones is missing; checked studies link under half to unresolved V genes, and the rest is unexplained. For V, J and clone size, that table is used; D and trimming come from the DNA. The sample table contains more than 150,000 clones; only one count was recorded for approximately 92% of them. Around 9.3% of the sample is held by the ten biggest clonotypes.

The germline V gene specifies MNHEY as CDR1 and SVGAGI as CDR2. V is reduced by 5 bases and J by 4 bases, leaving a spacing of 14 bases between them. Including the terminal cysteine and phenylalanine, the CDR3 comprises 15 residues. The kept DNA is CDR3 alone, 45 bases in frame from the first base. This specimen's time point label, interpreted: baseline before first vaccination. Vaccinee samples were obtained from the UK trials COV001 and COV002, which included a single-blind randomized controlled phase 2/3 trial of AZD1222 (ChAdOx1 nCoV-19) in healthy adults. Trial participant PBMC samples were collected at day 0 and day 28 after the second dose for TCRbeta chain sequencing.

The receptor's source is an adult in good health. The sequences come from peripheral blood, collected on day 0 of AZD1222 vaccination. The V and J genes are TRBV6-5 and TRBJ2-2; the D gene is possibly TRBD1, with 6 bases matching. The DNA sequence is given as TGTGCCAGCAGTCGAATAGGGGGTTTCACCGGGGAGCTGTTTTTT. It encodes CASSRIGGFTGELFF.